This TCR beta chain was retrieved from a study of blood T cell repertoires in COVID-19. As for the study in general: The United States, Italy and Spain supplied acute and convalescent COVID-19 samples.

This table comes from immunoSEQ multiplex PCR, and its TCRdb copy is limited to in-frame clones, with some not included. The table shows 45,000 to 50,000 clones, with 83% occurring only once. The V segment lost 2 bases and the J segment 4 bases; nucleotides outside the gene matches: 16. The CDR3 spans 19 residues. Per the germline V gene, CDR1 is SGHAT and CDR2 is FQNNGV. The sequencing input was peripheral blood. The TCR sequence derives from a man older than 75 in a cohort sampled during active COVID-19. The V gene is TRBV11-2, the J gene TRBJ2-5; TRBD2 agrees at 10 bases. The CDR3 DNA is TGTGCCAGCAGCTTACGAGCAATTTCTAGCGGGGGAGGAGGAGAGACCCAGTACTTC. Residues: CASSLRAISSGGGGETQYF.